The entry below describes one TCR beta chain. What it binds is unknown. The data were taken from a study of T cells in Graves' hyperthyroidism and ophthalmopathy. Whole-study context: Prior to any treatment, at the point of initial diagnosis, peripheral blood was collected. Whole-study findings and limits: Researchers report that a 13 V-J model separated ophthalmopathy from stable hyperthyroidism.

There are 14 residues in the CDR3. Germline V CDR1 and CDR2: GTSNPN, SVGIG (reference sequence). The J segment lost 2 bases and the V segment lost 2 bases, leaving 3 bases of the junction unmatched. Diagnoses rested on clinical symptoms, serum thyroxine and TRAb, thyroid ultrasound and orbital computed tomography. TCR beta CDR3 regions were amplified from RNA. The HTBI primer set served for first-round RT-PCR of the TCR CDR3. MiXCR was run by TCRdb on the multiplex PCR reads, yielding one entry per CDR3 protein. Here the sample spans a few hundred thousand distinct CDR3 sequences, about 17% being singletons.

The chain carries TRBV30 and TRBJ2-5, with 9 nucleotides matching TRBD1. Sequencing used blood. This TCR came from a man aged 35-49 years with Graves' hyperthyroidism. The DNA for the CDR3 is TGTGCCTGGAGTCAGGACAGGGGTCAAGAGACCCAGTACTTC. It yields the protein CAWSQDRGQETQYF.